This T cell receptor (beta chain) was recovered during a study of T-cell reconstitution after alpha-beta-depleted transplantation in children. Points from the study as a whole: Counts and diversity of T cells one year after transplant came mostly from newly produced T cells.

V was clipped by 1 base and J by 6 bases; unmatched bases: 14. The CDR3 sequence is 17 residues long. Germline lookup yields CDR1 SGHRS and CDR2 YFSETQ. This sample's TCRbeta library carried unique molecular identifier barcodes. TCRdb itself ran the PCR reads through MiXCR, one entry per CDR3 protein. The data hold about a million distinct CDR3 sequences, with about 29% observed a single time. As concerns this clonotype: Antigen: not known.

The receptor was isolated from a boy in the first two years of life who had a stem cell transplant for SCID, so the T cells may come from the graft donor. The chain combines TRBV5-1 with TRBJ2-7, with 9 bases that match TRBD1. Specimen: PBMCs, mostly from graft donor cells, collected 360 days after TCRalphabeta/CD19-depleted stem cell transplant. The DNA for the CDR3 is TGCGCCAGCAGCTTGAGCGCACGAACAGGGGGCGGTGGCGAGCAGTACTTC. Translating it yields CASSLSARTGGGGEQYF.